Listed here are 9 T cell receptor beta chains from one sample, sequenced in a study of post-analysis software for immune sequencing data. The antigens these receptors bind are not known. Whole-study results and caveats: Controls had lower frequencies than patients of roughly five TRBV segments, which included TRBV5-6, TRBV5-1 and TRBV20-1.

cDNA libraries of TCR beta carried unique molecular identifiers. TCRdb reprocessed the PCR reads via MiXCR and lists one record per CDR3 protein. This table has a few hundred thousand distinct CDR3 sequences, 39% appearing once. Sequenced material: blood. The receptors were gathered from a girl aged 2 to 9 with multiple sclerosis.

DNA of the CDR3: TGTGCCACCAGCAGACTCCCCGGTTACGAGCAGTACTTC. Residues: CATSRLPGYEQYF. V and J are TRBV15 and TRBJ2-7; D gene uncertain. Germline CDR1 LNHNV, CDR2 YYDKDF (reference sequence). This CDR3 has 13 amino acids. The ends were cut back, 2 bases at V and 4 bases at J, with 9 bases in the middle.

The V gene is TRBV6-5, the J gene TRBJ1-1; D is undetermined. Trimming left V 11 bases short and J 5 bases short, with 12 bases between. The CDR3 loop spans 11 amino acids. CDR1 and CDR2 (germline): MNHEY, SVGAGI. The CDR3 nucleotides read TGTGCCGGTCAAGTTGGAACTGAAGCTTTCTTT. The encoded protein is CAGQVGTEAFF.

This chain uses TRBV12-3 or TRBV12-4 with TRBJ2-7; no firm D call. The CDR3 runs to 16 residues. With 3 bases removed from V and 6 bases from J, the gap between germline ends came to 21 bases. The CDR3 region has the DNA TGTGCCAGCAGTTTGAGTGAGATAGCCAAATACTGCGAGCAGTACTTC. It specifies CASSLSEIAKYCEQYF.

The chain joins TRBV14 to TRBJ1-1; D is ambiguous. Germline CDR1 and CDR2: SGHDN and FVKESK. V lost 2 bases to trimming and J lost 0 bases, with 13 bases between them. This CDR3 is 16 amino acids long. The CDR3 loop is CASSQISGSLNTEAFF. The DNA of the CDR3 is TGTGCCAGCAGCCAAATTTCGGGAAGTTTGAACACTGAAGCTTTCTTT.

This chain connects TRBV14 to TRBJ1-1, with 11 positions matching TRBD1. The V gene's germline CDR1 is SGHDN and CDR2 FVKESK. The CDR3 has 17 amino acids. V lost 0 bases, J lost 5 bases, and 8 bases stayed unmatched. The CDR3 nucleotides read TGTGCCAGCAGCCAAGATTGGGGACAGGGGGTTTTTACTGAAGCTTTCTTT. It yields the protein CASSQDWGQGVFTEAFF.

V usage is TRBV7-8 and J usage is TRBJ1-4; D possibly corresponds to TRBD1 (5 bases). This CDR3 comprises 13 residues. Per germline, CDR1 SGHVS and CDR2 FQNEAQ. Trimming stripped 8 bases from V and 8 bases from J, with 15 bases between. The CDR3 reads CASGRAWGEKLFF. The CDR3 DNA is TGTGCCAGCGGTAGGGCCTGGGGGGAAAAACTGTTTTTT.

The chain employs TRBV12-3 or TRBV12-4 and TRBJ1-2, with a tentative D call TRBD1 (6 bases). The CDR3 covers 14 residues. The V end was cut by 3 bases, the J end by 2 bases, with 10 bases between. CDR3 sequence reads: CASSFGGRNYGYTF. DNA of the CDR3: TGTGCCAGCAGTTTCGGGGGCAGAAACTATGGCTACACCTTC.

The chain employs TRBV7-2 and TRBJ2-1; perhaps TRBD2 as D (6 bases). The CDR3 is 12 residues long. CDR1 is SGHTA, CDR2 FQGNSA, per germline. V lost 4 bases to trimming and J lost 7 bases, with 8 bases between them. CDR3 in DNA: TGTGCCAGCAGCTGGGCGGGGAATGAGCAGTTCTTC. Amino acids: CASSWAGNEQFF. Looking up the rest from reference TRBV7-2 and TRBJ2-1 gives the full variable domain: GAGVSQSPSNKVTEKGKDVELRCDPISGHTALYWYRQSLGQGLEFLIYFQGNSAPDKSGLPSDRFSAERTGGSVSTLTIQRTQQEDSAVYLCASSWAGNEQFFGPGTRLTVL.

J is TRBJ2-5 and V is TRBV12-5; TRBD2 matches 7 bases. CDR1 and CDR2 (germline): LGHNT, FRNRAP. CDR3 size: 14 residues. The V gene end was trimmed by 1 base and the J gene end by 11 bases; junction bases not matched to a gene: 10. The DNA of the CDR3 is TGTGCTAGTGGTTTGGGACTAGCCCACAATGAGCAGTACTTC. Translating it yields CASGLGLAHNEQYF.